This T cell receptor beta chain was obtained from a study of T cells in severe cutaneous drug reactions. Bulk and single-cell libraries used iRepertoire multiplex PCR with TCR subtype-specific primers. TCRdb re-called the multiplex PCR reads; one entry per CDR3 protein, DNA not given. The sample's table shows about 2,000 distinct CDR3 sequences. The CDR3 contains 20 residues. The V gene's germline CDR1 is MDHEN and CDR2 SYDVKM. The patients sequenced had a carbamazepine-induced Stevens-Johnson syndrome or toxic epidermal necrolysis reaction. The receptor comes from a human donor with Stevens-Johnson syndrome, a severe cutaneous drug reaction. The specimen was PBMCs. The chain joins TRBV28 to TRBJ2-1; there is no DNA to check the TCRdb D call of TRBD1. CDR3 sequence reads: CASSSYFPGPRKSAYNEQFF. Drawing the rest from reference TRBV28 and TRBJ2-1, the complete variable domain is DVKVTQSSRYLVKRTGEKVFLECVQDMDHENMFWYRQDPGLGLRLIYFSYDVKMKEKGDIPEGYSVSREKKERFSLILESASTNQTSMYLCASSSYFPGPRKSAYNEQFFGPGTRLTVL.